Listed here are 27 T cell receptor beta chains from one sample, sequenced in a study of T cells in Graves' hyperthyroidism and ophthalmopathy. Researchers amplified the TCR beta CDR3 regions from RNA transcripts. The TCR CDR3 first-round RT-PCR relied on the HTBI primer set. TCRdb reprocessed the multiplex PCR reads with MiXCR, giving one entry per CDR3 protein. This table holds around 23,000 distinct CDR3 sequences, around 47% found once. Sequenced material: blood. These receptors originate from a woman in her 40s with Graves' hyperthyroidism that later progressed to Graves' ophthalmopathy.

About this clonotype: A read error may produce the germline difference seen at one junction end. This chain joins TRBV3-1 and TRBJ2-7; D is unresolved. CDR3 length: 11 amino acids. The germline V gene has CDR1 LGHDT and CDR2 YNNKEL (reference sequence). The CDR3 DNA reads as TGCGCCGGCAGCCAGAAGGTGCTGCAGTACTTC. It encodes CAGSQKVLQYF.

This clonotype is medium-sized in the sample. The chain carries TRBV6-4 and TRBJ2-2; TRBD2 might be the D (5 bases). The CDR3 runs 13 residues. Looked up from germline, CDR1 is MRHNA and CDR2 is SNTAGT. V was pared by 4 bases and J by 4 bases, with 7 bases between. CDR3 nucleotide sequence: TGTGCCAGCAGTGTAACTAGCACCGGGGAGCTGTTTTTT. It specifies CASSVTSTGELFF.

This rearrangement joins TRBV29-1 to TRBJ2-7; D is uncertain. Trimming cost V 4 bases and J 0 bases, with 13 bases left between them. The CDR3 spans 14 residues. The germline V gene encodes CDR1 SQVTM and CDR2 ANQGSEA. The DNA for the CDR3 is TGCAGCGTTGCACTTGGTCACGACTCCTACGAGCAGTACTTC. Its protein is CSVALGHDSYEQYF.

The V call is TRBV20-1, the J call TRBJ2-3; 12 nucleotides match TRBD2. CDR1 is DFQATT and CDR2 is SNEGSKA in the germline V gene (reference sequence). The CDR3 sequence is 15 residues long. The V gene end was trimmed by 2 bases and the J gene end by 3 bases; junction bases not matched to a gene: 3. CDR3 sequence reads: CSARKTSGSTDTQYF. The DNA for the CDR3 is TGCAGTGCTAGAAAGACTAGCGGGAGTACAGATACGCAGTATTTT.

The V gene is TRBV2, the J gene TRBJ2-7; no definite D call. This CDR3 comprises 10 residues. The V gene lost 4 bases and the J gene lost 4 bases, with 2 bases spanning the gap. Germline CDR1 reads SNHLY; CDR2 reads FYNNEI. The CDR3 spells CASSVYEQYF. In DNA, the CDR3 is TGTGCCAGCAGTGTTTACGAGCAGTACTTC. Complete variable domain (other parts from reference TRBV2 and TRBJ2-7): EPEVTQTPSHQVTQMGQEVILRCVPISNHLYFYWYRQILGQKVEFLVSFYNNEISEKSEIFDDQFSVERPDGSNFTLKIRSTKLEDSAMYFCASSVYEQYFGPGTRLTVT.

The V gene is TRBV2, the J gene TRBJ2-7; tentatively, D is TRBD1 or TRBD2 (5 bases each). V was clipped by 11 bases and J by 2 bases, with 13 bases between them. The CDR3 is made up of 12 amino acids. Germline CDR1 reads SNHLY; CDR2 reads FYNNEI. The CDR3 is CAGTGSTYEQYF. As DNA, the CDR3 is TGTGCCGGGACCGGGTCCACCTACGAGCAGTACTTC.

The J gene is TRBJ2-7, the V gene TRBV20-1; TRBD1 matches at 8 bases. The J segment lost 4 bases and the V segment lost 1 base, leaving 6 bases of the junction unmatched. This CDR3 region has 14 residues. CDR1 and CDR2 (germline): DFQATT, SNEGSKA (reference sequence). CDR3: CSARALDRVYEQYF. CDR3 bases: TGCAGTGCTAGAGCTCTGGACAGGGTGTACGAGCAGTACTTC.

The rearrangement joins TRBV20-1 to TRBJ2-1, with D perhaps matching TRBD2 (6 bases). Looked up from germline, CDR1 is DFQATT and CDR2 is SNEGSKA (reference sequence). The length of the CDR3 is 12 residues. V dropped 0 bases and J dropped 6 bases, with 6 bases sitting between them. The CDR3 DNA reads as TGCAGTGCTAGAGAGGAGGGCAATGAGCAGTTCTTC. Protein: CSAREEGNEQFF.

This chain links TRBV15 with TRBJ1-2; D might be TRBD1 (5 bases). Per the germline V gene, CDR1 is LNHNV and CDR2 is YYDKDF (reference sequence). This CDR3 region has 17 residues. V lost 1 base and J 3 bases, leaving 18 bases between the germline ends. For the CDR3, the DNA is TGTGCCACCAGCAGAGCACCTCGACAGCTTGGCGACTATGGCTACACCTTC. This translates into CATSRAPRQLGDYGYTF.

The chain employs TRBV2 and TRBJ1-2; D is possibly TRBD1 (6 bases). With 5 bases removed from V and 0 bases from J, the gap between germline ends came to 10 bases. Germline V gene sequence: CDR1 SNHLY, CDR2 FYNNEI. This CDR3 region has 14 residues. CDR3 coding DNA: TGTGCCAGCAGTCCCAGGGGCCCTAACTATGGCTACACCTTC. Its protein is CASSPRGPNYGYTF.

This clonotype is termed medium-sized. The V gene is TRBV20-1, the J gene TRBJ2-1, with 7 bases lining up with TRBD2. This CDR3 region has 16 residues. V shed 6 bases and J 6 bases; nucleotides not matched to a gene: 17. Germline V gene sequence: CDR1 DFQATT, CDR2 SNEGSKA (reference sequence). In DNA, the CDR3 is TGCAGTGCCCCGAATCTGATGACTAGCAGCTCCAATGAGCAGTTCTTC. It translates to CSAPNLMTSSSNEQFF.

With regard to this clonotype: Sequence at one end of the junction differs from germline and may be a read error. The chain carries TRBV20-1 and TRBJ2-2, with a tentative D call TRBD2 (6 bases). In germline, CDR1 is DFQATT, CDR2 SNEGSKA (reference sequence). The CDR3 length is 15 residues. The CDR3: CRARDFGSDTGELFF. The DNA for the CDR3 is TGCAGAGCTAGAGATTTCGGGAGTGACACCGGGGAGCTGTTTTTT.

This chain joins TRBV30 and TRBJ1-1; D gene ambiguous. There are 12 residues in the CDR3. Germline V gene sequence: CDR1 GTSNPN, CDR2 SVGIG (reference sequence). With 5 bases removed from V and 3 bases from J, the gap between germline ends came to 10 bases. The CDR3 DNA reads TGTGCCTGGGGTGGGCAGTACACTGAAGCTTTCTTT. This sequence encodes CAWGGQYTEAFF.

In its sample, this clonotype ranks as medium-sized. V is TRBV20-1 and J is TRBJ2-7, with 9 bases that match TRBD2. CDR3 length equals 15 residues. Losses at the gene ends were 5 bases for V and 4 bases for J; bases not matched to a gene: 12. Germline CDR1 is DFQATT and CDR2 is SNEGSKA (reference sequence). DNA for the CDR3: TGCAGTGCTGGGATAGCGGGAGTAGACATTTACGAGCAGTACTTC. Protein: CSAGIAGVDIYEQYF.

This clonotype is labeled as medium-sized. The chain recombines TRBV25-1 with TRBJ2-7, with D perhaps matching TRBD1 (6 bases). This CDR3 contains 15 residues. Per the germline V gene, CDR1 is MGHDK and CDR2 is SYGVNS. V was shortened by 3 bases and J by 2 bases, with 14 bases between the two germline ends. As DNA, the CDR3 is TGTGCCAGCAGTGATTCCGGGACAAGGCCCTACGAGCAGTACTTC. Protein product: CASSDSGTRPYEQYF.

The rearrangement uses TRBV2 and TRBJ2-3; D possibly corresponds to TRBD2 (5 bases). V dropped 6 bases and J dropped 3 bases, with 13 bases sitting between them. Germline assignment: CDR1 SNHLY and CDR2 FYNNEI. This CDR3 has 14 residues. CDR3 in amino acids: CASRWGVGTDTQYF. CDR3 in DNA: TGTGCCAGCAGGTGGGGAGTGGGTACAGATACGCAGTATTTT.

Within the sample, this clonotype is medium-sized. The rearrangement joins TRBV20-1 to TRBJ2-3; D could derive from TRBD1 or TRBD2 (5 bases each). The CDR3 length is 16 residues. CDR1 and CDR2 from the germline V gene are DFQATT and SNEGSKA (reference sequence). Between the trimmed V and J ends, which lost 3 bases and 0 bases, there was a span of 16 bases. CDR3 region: CSARARMRGSTDTQYF. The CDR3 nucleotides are TGCAGTGCTAGGGCCCGTATGAGGGGAAGCACAGATACGCAGTATTTT.

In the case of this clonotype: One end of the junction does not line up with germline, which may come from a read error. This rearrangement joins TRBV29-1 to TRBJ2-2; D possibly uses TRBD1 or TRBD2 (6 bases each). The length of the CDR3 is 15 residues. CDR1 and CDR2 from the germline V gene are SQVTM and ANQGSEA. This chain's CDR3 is CSVGGGRLRTRELFF. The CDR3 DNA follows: TGCAGCGTTGGAGGGGGGCGGTTACGCACCAGGGAGCTGTTTTTT.

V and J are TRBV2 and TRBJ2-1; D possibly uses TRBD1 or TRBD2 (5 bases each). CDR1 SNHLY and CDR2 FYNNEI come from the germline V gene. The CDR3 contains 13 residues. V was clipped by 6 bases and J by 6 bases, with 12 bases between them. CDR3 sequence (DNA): TGTGCCAGCAGATCCGGGACGGGCAATGAGCAGTTCTTC. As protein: CASRSGTGNEQFF.

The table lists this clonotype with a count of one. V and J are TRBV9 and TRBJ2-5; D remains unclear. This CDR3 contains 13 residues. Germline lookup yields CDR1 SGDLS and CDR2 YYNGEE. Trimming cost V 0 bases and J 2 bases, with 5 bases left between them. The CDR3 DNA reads TGTGCCAGCAGCGTAGGTGTTCAAGAGACCCAGTACTTC. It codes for CASSVGVQETQYF. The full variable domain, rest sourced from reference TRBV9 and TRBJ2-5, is DSGVTQTPKHLITATGQRVTLRCSPRSGDLSVYWYQQSLDQGLQFLIQYYNGEERAKGNILERFSAQQFPDLHSELNLSSLELGDSALYFCASSVGVQETQYFGPGTRLLVL.

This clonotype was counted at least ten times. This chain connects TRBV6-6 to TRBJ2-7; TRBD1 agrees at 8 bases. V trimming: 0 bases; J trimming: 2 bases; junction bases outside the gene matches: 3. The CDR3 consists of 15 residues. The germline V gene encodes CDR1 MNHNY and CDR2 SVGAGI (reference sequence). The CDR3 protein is CASSYSQDRAYEQYF. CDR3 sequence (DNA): TGTGCCAGCAGTTACTCGCAGGACAGGGCCTACGAGCAGTACTTC.

As DNA, the CDR3 is TGTGCCAGCAGCCCTCGACTAGCGGGGGAAGATACGCAGTATTTT. This sequence encodes CASSPRLAGEDTQYF. The V and J genes are TRBV7-9 and TRBJ2-3; 12 bases map to TRBD2. V lost 5 bases to trimming and J lost 5 bases; unmatched junction nucleotides: 5. From germline, CDR1 is SEHNR and CDR2 FQNEAQ (reference sequence). The CDR3 totals 15 residues.

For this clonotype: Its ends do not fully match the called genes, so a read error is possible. The CDR3 DNA reads TGTGCTAGCAGTTTTGATACGAGATCTGGAAACATCATATATTTT. It encodes CASSFDTRSGNIIYF. The chain combines TRBV12-3 or TRBV12-4 with TRBJ1-3, with unresolved D. This CDR3 has 15 residues.

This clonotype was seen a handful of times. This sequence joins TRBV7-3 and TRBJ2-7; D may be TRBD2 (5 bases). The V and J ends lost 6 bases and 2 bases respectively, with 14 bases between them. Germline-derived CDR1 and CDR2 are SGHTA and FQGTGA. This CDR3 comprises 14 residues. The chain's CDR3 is CASSIGLTTYEQYF. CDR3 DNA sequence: TGTGCCAGCAGTATCGGACTGACAACCTACGAGCAGTACTTC.

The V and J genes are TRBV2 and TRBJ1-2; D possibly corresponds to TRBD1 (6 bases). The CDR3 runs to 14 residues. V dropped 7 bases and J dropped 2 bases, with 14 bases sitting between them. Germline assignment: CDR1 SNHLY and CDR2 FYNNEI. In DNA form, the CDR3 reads TGTGCCAGCAATTGGGGGGCATCAAACTATGGCTACACCTTC. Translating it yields CASNWGASNYGYTF.

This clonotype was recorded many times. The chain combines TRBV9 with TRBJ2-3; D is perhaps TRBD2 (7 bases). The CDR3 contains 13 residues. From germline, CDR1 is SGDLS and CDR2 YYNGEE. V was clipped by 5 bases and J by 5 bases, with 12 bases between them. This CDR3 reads CASRGGPEDTQYF. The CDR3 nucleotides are TGTGCCAGCAGGGGGGGGCCCGAAGATACGCAGTATTTT.

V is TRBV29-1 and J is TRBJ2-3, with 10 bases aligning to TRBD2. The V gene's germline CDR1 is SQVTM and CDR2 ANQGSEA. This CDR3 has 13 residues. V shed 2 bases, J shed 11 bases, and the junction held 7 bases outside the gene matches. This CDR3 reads CSVEIIAGGEQYF. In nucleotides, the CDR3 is TGCAGCGTTGAAATAATAGCGGGAGGTGAGCAGTATTTT.